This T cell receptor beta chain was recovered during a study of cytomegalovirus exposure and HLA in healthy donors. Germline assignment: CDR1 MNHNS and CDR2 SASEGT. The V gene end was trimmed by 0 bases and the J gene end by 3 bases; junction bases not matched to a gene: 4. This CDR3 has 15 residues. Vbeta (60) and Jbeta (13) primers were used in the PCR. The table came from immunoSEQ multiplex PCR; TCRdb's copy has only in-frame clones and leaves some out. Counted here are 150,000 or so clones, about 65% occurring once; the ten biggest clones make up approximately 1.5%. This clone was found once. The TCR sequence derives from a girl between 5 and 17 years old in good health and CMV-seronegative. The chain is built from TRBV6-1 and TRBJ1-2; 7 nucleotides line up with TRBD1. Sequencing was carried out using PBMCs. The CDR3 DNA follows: TGTGCCAGCAGTGAAGCCAGGGGGGAGGACTATGGCTACACCTTC. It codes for CASSEARGEDYGYTF.